What follows describes a single T cell receptor (beta chain). These data belong to a study of shared clonotypes between healthy human individuals. Clones were read by immunoSEQ multiplex PCR, and TCRdb kept only the in-frame ones, dropping some. The sample holds around 1.6 million clones, nearly 99% seen once. The germline V gene has CDR1 SGHTA and CDR2 FQGNSA. Trimming pared 10 bases from V and 6 bases from J, leaving 9 bases between. This CDR3 has 10 residues. Input material: naive CD4+ T cells sorted from blood. Subset specified: CD45RA+ positively selected. The V gene is TRBV7-2, the J gene TRBJ1-2; no firm D call. The TCR was taken from a man aged 25 to 40 in good health. CDR3 in amino acids: CAIAMDGYTF. CDR3 DNA sequence: TGTGCCATTGCGATGGATGGCTACACCTTC.